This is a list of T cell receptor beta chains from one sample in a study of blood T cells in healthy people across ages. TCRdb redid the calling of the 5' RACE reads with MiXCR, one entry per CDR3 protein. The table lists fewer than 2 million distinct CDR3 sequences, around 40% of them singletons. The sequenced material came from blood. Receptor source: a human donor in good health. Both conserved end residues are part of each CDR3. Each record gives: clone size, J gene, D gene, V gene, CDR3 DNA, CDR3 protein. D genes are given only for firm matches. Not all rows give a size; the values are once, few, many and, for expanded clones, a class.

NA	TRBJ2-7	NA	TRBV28	TGTGCCAGCAGTTTAAACGTGTTTCGGGGATTCTACGAGCAGTACTTC	CASSLNVFRGFYEQYF
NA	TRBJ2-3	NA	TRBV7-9	TGTGCCAGCAACGCAGAGGATACGCAGTATTTT	CASNAEDTQYF
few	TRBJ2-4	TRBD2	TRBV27	TGTGCCAGCAGTCTGTTAGCGGGGGCTTCAGACATTCAGTACTTC	CASSLLAGASDIQYF
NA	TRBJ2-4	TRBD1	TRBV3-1	TGTGCCAGCAGCCAAGATGGGACAGGGAATTCAAGGAGGCAGTACTTC	CASSQDGTGNSRRQYF
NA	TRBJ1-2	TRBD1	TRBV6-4	TGTGCCAGCAGTGTACAGGGGCTTCCCTATGGCTACACCTTC	CASSVQGLPYGYTF
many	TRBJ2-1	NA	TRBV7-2	TGTGCCAGCAGCTTTGACAGCTACAATGAGCAGTTCTTC	CASSFDSYNEQFF
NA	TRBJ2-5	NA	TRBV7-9	TGTGCCAGCAGCTTCCTCGGGGGGCGAGAGACCCAGTACTTC	CASSFLGGRETQYF
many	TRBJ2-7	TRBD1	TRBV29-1	TGCAGCGTTTGTTTTCGGGACAGGGGTGGCGGAGAGCAGTACTTC	CSVCFRDRGGGEQYF
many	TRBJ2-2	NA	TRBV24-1	TGTGCCACCAGTGAGGGCGGGGGCTGGACCGGGGAGCTGTTTTTT	CATSEGGGWTGELFF
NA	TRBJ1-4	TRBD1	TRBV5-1	TGCGCCAGCAGCTCGGGACAGCCCCCTGAAAAACTGTTTTTT	CASSSGQPPEKLFF
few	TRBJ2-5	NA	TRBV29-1	TGCAGCGCCGACGGACGGATACAAGAGACCCAGTACTTC	CSADGRIQETQYF
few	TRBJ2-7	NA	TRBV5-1	TGCGCCAGCAGCTCTGGGGACAACTCCTACGAGCAGTACTTC	CASSSGDNSYEQYF
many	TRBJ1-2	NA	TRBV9	TGTGCCAGCAGCGTAAACGGTGGCTACACCTTC	CASSVNGGYTF
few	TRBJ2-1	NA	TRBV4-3	TGCGCCAGCAGCCAAGTAGTGACAGCCGACAATGAGCAGTTCTTC	CASSQVVTADNEQFF
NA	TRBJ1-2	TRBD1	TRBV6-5	TGTGCCAGCAGGGTTACAGGGGGAGGGTATGGCCACACCTTC	CASRVTGGGYGHTF
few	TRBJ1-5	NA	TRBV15	TGTGCCACCAGCACCCCTTTGGGGAACGGTCAGCCCCAGCATTTT	CATSTPLGNGQPQHF
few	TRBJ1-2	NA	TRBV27	TGTGCCACCCCTAGAGGAGGCGGCTACACCTTC	CATPRGGGYTF
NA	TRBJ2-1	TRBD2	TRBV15	TGTGCCACCAGCAGAGATAAGCGGGGGTGGTATGAGCAGTTCTTC	CATSRDKRGWYEQFF
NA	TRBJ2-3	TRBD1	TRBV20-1	TGCAGTGCCCCGGACAGGGTTAGAGATACGCAGTATTTT	CSAPDRVRDTQYF
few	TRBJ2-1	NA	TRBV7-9	TGTGCCAGCAGCTTAGAGTACGTGGGCAGGGGCTCTGACAATGAGCAGTTCTTC	CASSLEYVGRGSDNEQFF
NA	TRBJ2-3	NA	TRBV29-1	TGCAGCGTTGAGCGGCGGATGGATCTGGATACGCAGTATTTT	CSVERRMDLDTQYF
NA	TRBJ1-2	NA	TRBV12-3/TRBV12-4	TGTGCCCGCAGTTCCCCGGACAGAGAGCGGAATGGCTACACCTTC	CARSSPDRERNGYTF